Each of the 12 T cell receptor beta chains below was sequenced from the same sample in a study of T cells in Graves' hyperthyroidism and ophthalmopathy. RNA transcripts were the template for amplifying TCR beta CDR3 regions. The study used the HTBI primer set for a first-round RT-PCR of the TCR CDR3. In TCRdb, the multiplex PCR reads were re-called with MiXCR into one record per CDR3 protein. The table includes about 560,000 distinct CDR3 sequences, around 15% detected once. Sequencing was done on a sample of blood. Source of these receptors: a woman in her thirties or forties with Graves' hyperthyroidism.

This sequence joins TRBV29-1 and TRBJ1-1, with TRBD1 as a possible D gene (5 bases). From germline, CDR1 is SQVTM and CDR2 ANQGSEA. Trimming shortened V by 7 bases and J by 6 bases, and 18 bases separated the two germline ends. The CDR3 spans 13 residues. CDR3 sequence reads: CSAGILRDAEAFF. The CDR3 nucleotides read TGCAGCGCCGGCATTCTTAGGGACGCTGAAGCTTTCTTT.

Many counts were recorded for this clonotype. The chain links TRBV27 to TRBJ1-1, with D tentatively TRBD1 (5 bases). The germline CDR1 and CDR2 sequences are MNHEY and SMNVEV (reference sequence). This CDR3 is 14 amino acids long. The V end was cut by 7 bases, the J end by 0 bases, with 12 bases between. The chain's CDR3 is CASKTATLNTEAFF. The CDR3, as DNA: TGTGCCAGCAAGACAGCTACTTTGAACACTGAAGCTTTCTTT.

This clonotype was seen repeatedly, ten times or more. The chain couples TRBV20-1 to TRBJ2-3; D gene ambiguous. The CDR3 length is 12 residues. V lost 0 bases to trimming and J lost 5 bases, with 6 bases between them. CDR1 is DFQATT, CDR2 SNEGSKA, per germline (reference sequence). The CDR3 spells CSAREMVDTQYF. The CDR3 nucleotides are TGCAGTGCTAGAGAAATGGTAGATACGCAGTATTTT.

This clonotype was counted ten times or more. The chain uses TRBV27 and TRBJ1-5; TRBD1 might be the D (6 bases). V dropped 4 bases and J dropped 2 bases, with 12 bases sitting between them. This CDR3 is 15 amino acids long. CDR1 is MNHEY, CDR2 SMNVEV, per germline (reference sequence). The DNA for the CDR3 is TGTGCCAGCAGTTCCAGGGGAAGTCGCAATCAGCCCCAGCATTTT. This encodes CASSSRGSRNQPQHF.

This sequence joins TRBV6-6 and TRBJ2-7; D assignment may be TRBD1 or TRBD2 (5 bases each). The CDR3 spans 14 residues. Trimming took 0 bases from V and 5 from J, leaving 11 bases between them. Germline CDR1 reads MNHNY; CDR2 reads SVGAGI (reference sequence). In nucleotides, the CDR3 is TGTGCCAGCAGTTACTCGCAGGGAGCGGACGAGCAGTACTTC. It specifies CASSYSQGADEQYF.

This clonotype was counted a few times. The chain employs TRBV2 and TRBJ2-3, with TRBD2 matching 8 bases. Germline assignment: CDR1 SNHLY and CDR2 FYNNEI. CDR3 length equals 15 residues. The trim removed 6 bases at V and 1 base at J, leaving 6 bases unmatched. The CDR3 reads CASRPMTSGTDTQYF. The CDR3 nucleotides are TGTGCCAGCAGGCCGATGACTAGCGGCACAGATACGCAGTATTTT.

CDR3: CASSLGQLYGANVLTF. In DNA form, the CDR3 reads TGTGCCAGCAGCTTAGGACAGCTCTATGGGGCCAACGTCCTGACTTTC. This chain uses TRBV7-2 with TRBJ2-6, with a tentative D call TRBD1 (5 bases). V gave up 1 base and J gave up 3 bases, with 10 bases separating them. Germline loops: CDR1 SGHTA, CDR2 FQGNSA. The CDR3 is 16 residues long.

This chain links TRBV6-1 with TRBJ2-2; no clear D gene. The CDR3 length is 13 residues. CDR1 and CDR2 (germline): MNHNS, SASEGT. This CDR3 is CVTRVPNTGELFF. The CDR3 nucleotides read TGTGTCACCCGGGTGCCGAACACCGGGGAGCTGTTTTTT.

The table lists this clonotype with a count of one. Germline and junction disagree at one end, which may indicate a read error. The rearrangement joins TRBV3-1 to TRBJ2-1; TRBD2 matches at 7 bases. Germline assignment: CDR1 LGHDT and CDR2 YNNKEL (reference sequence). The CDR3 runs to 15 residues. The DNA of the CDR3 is TGTGCCAGCAGCTTTCTAGCGGCCTCCTACAATGAGCGGTTCTTC. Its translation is CASSFLAASYNERFF.

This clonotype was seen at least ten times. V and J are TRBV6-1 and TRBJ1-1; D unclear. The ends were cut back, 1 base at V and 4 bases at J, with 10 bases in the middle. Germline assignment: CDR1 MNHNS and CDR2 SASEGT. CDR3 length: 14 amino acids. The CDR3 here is CASSEEGGFTEAFF. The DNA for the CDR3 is TGTGCCAGCAGTGAAGAAGGAGGTTTCACTGAAGCTTTCTTT.

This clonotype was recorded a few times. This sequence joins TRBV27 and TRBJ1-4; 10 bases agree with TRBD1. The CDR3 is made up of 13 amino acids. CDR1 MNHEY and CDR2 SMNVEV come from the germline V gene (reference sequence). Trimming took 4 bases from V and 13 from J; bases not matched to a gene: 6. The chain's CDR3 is CASSSRDRGLLFF. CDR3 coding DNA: TGTGCCAGCAGTTCCCGGGACAGGGGTTTACTGTTTTTT.

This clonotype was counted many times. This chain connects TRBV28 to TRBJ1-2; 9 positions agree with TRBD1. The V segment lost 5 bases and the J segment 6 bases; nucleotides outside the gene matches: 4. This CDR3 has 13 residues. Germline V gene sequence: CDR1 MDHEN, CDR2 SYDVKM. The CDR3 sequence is CASSDRQGDGYTF. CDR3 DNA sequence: TGTGCCAGCAGTGATCGACAGGGGGATGGCTACACCTTC.